This T cell receptor beta chain is drawn from a study of T cell responses to AZD1222 COVID-19 vaccine. Findings and limits, study-wide: Dominant at 160-218 and 743-854, vaccine-associated CD4 TCRs also spanned spike.

Of note for this clone: Its target is not known.

Clones were sequenced by immunoSEQ multiplex PCR, and TCRdb holds only the in-frame ones, with some missing. This sample has over 95,000 clones, with roughly nine tenths found just once. This CDR3 has 14 amino acids. CDR1 is SGHNT, CDR2 YYREEE, per germline (reference sequence). Trimming left V 0 bases short and J 5 bases short, with 11 bases between. V gene TRBV5-4 combines with J gene TRBJ1-1; no definite D call. The clonotype originates from an adult in good health. The specimen comprised peripheral blood, sampled on day 0 of AZD1222 vaccination. Here the CDR3 reads CASSLGNQWTEAFF. In DNA, the CDR3 is TGTGCCAGCAGCTTGGGGAACCAGTGGACTGAAGCTTTCTTT.